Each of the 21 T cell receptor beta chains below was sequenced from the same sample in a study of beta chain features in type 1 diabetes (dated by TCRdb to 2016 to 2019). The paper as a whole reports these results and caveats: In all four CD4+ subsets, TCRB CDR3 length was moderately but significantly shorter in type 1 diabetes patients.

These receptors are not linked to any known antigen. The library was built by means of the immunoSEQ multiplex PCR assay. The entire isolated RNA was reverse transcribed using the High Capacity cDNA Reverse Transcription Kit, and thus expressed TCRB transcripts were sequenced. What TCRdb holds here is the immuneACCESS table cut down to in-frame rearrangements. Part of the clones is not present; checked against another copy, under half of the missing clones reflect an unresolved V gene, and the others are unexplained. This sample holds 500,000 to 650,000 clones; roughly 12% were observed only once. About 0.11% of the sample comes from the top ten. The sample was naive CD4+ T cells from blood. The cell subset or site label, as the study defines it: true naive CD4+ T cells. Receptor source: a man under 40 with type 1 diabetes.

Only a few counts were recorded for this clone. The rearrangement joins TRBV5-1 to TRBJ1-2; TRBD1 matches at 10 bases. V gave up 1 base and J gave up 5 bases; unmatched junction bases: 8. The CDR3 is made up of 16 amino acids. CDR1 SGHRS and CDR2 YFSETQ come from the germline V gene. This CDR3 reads CASSLNSGTGAYGYTF. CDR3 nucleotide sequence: TGCGCCAGCAGCTTGAACTCCGGGACAGGGGCTTATGGCTACACCTTC. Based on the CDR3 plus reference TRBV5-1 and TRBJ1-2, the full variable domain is KAGVTQTPRYLIKTRGQQVTLSCSPISGHRSVSWYQQTPGQGLQFLFEYFSETQRNKGNFPGRFSGRQFSNSRSEMNVSTLELGDSALYLCASSLNSGTGAYGYTFGSGTRLTVV.

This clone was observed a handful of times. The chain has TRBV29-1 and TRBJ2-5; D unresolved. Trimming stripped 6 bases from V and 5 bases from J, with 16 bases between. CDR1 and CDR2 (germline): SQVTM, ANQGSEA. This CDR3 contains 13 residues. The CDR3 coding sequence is TGCAGCGTCGGTGGGGTGATCCGGGAGACCCAGTACTTC. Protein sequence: CSVGGVIRETQYF.

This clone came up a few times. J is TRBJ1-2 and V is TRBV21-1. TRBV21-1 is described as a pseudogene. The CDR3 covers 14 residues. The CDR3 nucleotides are TGTGCCAGCCCGGACTGGACTGTGGGCTATGGCTACACCTTC. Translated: CASPDWTVGYGYTF.

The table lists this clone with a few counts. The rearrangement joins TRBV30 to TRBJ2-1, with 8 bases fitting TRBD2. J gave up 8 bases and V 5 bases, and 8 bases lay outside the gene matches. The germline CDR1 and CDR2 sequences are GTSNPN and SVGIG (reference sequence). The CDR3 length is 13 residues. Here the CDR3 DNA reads TGTGCCTGGTGGACTAGCATAGGCGATGAGCAGTTCTTC. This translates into CAWWTSIGDEQFF.

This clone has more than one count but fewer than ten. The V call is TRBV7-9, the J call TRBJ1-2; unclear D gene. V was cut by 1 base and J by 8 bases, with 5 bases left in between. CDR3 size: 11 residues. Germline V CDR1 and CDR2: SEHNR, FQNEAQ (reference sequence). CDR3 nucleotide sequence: TGTGCCAGCAGCTTAGAAGGCGGCTACACCTTC. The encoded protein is CASSLEGGYTF.

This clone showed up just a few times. The CDR3, as DNA: TGTGCCAGCAGTAAAGCCGAAAGCTCTGGGGCCAACGTCCTGACTTTC. This codes for CASSKAESSGANVLTF. This rearrangement joins TRBV7-9 to TRBJ2-6; D gene unclear. Trimming stripped 6 bases from V and 0 bases from J, with 12 bases between. Per germline, CDR1 SEHNR and CDR2 FQNEAQ (reference sequence). The length of the CDR3 is 16 residues.

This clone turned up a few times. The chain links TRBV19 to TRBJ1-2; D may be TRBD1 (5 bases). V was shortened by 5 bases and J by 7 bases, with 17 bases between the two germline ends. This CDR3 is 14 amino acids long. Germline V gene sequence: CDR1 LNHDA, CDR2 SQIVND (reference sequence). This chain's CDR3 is CASSRDSLGGGYTF. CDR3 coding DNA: TGTGCCAGTAGTCGGGACTCGCTCGGAGGTGGCTACACCTTC.

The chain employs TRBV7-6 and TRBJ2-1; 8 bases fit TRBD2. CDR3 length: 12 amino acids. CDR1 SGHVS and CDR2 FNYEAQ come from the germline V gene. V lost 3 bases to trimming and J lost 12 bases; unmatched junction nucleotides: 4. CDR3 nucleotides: TGTGCCAGCAGCTTCGGGGGGGTCTCGCAGTTCTTC. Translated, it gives CASSFGGVSQFF.

The CDR3 DNA reads TGTGCCAGCAGTTCTCGGACTAGCGGGAACAATGAGCAGTTCTTC. Protein sequence: CASSSRTSGNNEQFF. This chain joins TRBV6-1 and TRBJ2-1; 12 bases are shared with TRBD2. Germline CDR1 and CDR2: MNHNS and SASEGT. The ends lost 5 bases at V and 5 bases at J; junction bases unmatched: 4. The CDR3 length is 15 residues.

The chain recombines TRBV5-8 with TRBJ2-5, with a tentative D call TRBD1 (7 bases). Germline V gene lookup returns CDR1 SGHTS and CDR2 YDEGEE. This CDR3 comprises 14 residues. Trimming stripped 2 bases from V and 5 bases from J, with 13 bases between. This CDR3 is CASSFQTGRETQYF. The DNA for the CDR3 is TGTGCCAGCAGCTTCCAGACAGGGAGGGAGACCCAGTACTTC. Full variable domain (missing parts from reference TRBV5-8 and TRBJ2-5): EAGVTQSPTHLIKTRGQQATLRCSPISGHTSVYWYQQALGLGLQFLLWYDEGEERNRGNFPPRFSGRQFPNYSSELNVNALELEDSALYLCASSFQTGRETQYFGPGTRLLVL.

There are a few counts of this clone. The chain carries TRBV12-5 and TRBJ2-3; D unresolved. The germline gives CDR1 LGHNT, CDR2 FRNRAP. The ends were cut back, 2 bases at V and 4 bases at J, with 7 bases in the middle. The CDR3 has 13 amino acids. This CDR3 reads CASGLFEADTQYF. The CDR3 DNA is TGTGCTAGTGGTTTGTTCGAGGCAGATACGCAGTATTTT.

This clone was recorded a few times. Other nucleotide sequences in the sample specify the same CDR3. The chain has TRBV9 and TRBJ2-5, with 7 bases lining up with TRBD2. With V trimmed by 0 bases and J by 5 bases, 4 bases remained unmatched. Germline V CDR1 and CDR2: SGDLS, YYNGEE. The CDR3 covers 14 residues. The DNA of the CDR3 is TGTGCCAGCAGCGTAGGGGAGGGGAGGGAGACCCAGTACTTC. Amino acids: CASSVGEGRETQYF.

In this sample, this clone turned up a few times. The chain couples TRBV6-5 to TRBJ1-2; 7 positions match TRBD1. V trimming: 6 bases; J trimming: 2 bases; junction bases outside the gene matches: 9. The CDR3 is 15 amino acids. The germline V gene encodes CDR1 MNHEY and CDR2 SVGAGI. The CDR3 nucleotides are TGTGCCAGCAGGTCAGGGACAGCGAACAACTATGGCTACACCTTC. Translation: CASRSGTANNYGYTF.

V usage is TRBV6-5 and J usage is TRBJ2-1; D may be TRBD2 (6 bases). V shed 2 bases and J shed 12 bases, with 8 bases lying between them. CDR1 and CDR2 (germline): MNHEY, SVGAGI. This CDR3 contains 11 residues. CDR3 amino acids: CASSYETRQFF. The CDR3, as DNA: TGTGCCAGCAGTTACGAGACTAGGCAGTTCTTC.

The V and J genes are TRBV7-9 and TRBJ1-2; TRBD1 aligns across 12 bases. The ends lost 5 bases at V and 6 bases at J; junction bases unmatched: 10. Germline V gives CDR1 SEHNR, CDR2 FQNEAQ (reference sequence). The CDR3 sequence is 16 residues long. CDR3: CASSVGSGTGGDGYTF. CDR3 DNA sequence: TGTGCCAGCAGCGTCGGCTCCGGGACAGGGGGCGATGGCTACACCTTC.

CDR3 in amino acids: CASSRMQSPVPNTEAFF. The CDR3 DNA reads TGCGCCAGCAGCCGTATGCAGAGCCCAGTTCCGAACACTGAAGCTTTCTTT. This sequence joins TRBV4-1 and TRBJ1-1; D is ambiguous. Germline values: CDR1 MGHRA, CDR2 YSYEKL. The V end lost 4 bases, the J end lost 1 base, and 19 bases lay between the germline ends. The CDR3 runs to 17 residues.

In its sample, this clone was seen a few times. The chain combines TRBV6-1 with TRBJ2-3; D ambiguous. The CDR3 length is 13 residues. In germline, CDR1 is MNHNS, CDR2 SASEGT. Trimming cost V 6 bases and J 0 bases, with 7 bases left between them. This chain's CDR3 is CASRPDSTDTQYF. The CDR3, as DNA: TGTGCCAGCAGGCCGGACAGCACAGATACGCAGTATTTT.

The CDR3 region has the DNA TGTGCCAGCAGTGTAGGGTTAACAGGTCGGGAAAAACTGTTTTTT. Its translation is CASSVGLTGREKLFF. This sequence joins TRBV7-9 and TRBJ1-4; TRBD1 is a possible D gene (5 bases). CDR1 and CDR2 (germline): SEHNR, FQNEAQ (reference sequence). Trimming cost V 6 bases and J 8 bases, with 19 bases left between them. The CDR3 sequence is 15 residues long.

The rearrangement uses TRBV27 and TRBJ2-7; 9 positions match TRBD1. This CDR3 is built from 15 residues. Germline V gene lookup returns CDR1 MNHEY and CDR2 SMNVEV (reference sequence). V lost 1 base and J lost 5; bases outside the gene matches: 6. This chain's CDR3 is CASSLLGTGRNEQYF. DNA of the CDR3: TGTGCCAGCAGTTTATTGGGGACAGGGAGGAACGAGCAGTACTTC.

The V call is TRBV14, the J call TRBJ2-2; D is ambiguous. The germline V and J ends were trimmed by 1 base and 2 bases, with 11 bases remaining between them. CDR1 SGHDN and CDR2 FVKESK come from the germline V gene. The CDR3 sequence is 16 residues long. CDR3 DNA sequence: TGTGCCAGCAGCCAAGTTTGGGGAACTAACACCGGGGAGCTGTTTTTT. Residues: CASSQVWGTNTGELFF.

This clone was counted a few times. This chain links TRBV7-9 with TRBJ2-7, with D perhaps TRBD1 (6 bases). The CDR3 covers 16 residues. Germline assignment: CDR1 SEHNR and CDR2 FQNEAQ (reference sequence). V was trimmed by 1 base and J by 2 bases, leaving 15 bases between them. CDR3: CASSLGSGVPPYEQYF. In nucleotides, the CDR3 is TGTGCCAGCAGCTTAGGTTCAGGGGTTCCACCCTACGAGCAGTACTTC.